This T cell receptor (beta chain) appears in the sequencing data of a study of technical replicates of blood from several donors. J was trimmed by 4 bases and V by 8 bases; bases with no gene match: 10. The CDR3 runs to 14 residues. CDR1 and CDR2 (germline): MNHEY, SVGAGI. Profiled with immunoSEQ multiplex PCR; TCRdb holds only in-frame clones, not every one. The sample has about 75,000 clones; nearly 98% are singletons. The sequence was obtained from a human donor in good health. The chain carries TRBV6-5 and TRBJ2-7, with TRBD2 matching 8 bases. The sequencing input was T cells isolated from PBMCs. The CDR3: CASSNLREEYEQYF. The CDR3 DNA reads TGTGCCAGCTCTAACCTGCGGGAGGAGTACGAGCAGTACTTC.